Following are 25 T cell receptor beta chains from one sample sequenced in a study of prognosis after radiotherapy for stage I lung cancer. CDR3 of TCR beta was amplified from genomic DNA via a two-round multiplex PCR. Used in first-round PCR were primers specific to each TRBV and TRBJ gene. In TCRdb, the multiplex PCR reads were re-called with MiXCR into one record per CDR3 protein. The table records tens of thousands of distinct CDR3 sequences, 40% of them present only once. Sequencing was performed on PBMCs, taken before or after stereotactic body radiation therapy (not recorded which). All receptors come from a donor aged 50 or older with non-small cell lung cancer.

The chain links TRBV7-6 to TRBJ2-2; D uncertain. The germline V and J ends were trimmed by 6 bases and 5 bases, with 7 bases remaining between them. The CDR3 is made up of 12 amino acids. The germline V gene encodes CDR1 SGHVS and CDR2 FNYEAQ. CDR3 sequence reads: CASSPGTGELFF. The CDR3 DNA sequence: TGTGCCAGCAGTCCCGGGACCGGGGAGCTGTTTTTT.

The sample holds many counts of this clonotype. The chain recombines TRBV19 with TRBJ1-1, with D hard to call. Germline CDR1 and CDR2: LNHDA and SQIVND (reference sequence). The CDR3 runs to 13 residues. Between the trimmed V and J ends, which lost 7 bases and 11 bases, there was a span of 20 bases. DNA for the CDR3: TGTGCCAGTATAGGGAAGGGTCCGGCCCCCGCTTTCTTT. It specifies CASIGKGPAPAFF. Full variable domain (outside the CDR3, taken from reference TRBV19 and TRBJ1-1): DGGITQSPKYLFRKEGQNVTLSCEQNLNHDAMYWYRQDPGQGLRLIYYSQIVNDFQKGDIAEGYSVSREKKESFPLTVTSAQKNPTAFYLCASIGKGPAPAFFGQGTRLTVV.

The chain joins TRBV11-3 to TRBJ1-1, with D uncertain. V was trimmed by 1 base and J by 5 bases, leaving 11 bases between them. The CDR3 spans 14 residues. The germline V gene encodes CDR1 SGHNT and CDR2 YENEEA. The CDR3: CASSLVPGRTEAFF. The CDR3 nucleotides read TGTGCCAGCAGCTTAGTTCCCGGGAGAACTGAAGCTTTCTTT.

Worth noting for this clonotype: This likely came from a read error, as a far larger clone is one base away. J is TRBJ2-3 and V is TRBV6-2 or TRBV6-3; D tentatively reads TRBD1 or TRBD2 (7 bases each). CDR1 is MNHEY and CDR2 is SVGEGT in the germline V gene. The CDR3 totals 16 residues. CDR3 nucleotides: TGTGCCAGCAGTGACTCTTCAGGGGGGGCACCAGATACGCAGTATTTT. Translating gives CASSDSSGGAPDTQYF.

This clonotype was observed at least ten times. This rearrangement joins TRBV18 to TRBJ2-1; unclear D gene. The CDR3 sequence is 12 residues long. Germline V gene lookup returns CDR1 KGHSH and CDR2 LQKENI. V lost 2 bases to trimming and J lost 6 bases, with 5 bases between them. The CDR3 loop reads CASSPTSNEQFF. DNA of the CDR3: TGTGCCAGCTCACCAACAAGCAATGAGCAGTTCTTC.

This clonotype has only one observation. It is likely a read error: a sequence one base away is far more abundant. The gene calls are TRBV12-3 or TRBV12-4 and TRBJ2-5, with a possible D match to TRBD2 (8 bases). Trimming removed 6 bases at V and 9 bases at J, with 17 bases between. The CDR3 covers 13 residues. This CDR3 is CASRQGNGRAQYF. As DNA, the CDR3 is TGTGCCAGCAGACAGGGGAACGGGAGGGCCCAGTACTTC.

This clonotype was seen at least ten times. The CDR3 loop is CALSSGRVTQYF. In DNA, the CDR3 is TGTGCCTTGTCTAGCGGGAGGGTGACCCAGTACTTC. The gene calls are TRBV30 and TRBJ2-5, with 12 bases aligning to TRBD2. Trimming took 7 bases from V and 7 from J; bases not matched to a gene: 4. Per the germline V gene, CDR1 is GTSNPN and CDR2 is SVGIG (reference sequence). CDR3 size: 12 residues.

This clonotype is a singleton in its sample. One base separates it from a far larger clone, so it is likely a read error. The CDR3 spells CASIRGLAGEQYF. CDR3 nucleotides: TGTGCCAGCATAAGGGGACTAGCTGGGGAGCAGTACTTC. This chain connects TRBV6-4 to TRBJ2-7; 9 bases line up with TRBD2. Unmatched junction bases numbered 8, after V lost 7 bases and J lost 7 bases. The CDR3 contains 13 residues. CDR1 and CDR2 from the germline V gene are MRHNA and SNTAGT.

The V call is TRBV6-1, the J call TRBJ1-1, with TRBD1 matching 10 bases. Trimming cost V 6 bases and J 1 base; bases outside gene matches: 11. Germline V gives CDR1 MNHNS, CDR2 SASEGT. The CDR3 extends over 17 amino acids. DNA for the CDR3: TGTGCCAGCAGCCTACTGGGACAGGGGTGGGAGAACACTGAAGCTTTCTTT. It encodes CASSLLGQGWENTEAFF.

The chain links TRBV20-1 to TRBJ2-2, with D unclear. Germline CDR1 DFQATT, CDR2 SNEGSKA (reference sequence). V shed 3 bases and J shed 6 bases, with 5 bases lying between them. The CDR3 has 11 residues. The CDR3 loop is CSASQAGELFF. The CDR3 nucleotides read TGCAGTGCTAGTCAGGCCGGGGAGCTGTTTTTT.

This clonotype showed up many times. The chain couples TRBV28 to TRBJ2-3; TRBD2 agrees at 14 bases. V lost 6 bases, J lost 5 bases, and 4 bases stayed unmatched. This CDR3 is built from 15 residues. Germline V gives CDR1 MDHEN, CDR2 SYDVKM. CDR3 nucleotides: TGTGCCAGCAGCCGGACTAGCGGGAGGAGAGATACGCAGTATTTT. Translation: CASSRTSGRRDTQYF.

The J gene is TRBJ2-3, the V gene TRBV14, with D tentatively TRBD1 (6 bases). From germline, CDR1 is SGHDN and CDR2 FVKESK. CDR3 length: 15 residues. Trimming stripped 0 bases from V and 2 bases from J, with 9 bases between. The DNA of the CDR3 is TGTGCCAGCAGCCAAGATTGGGGGCCCACAGATACGCAGTATTTT. Amino acid sequence: CASSQDWGPTDTQYF.

At least ten counts were recorded for this clonotype. The rearrangement uses TRBV5-1 and TRBJ2-7; the match to TRBD2 covers 11 bases. After removal of 5 bases from V and 3 bases from J, the junction contained 7 bases not matched to a gene. Germline-derived CDR1 and CDR2 are SGHRS and YFSETQ. The CDR3 consists of 15 residues. CDR3 coding DNA: TGCGCCAGCAGTCCGATCACTAGCGGGAGCTACGAGCAGTACTTC. This sequence encodes CASSPITSGSYEQYF.

Worth noting for this clonotype: A far bigger clonotype differs at one base, so this is likely a read error. The chain has TRBV5-4 and TRBJ2-4; D might be TRBD2 (6 bases). The assigned J gene may be wrong: the sequence end matches TRBJ2-1 better. Germline-derived CDR1 and CDR2 are SGHNT and YYREEE (reference sequence). This CDR3 is 16 amino acids long. CDR3 amino acids: CASSLGGLGGIDDQFF. In nucleotides, the CDR3 is TGTGCCAGCAGCTTGGGAGGCCTGGGAGGCATCGATGATCAGTTCTTC.

This clonotype was recorded many times. The chain couples TRBV7-6 to TRBJ2-1; D gene unclear. V gave up 1 base and J gave up 0 bases, with 7 bases separating them. The germline gives CDR1 SGHVS, CDR2 FNYEAQ. CDR3 length: 15 residues. The CDR3, as DNA: TGTGCCAGCAGCTTAGGGTCGAGCTCCTACAATGAGCAGTTCTTC. It is translated as CASSLGSSSYNEQFF.

This clonotype has a count of ten or more. For the CDR3, the DNA is TGTGCCAGCAGCTTCACCCAGGGAGGCCACGAGCAGTACTTC. Protein sequence: CASSFTQGGHEQYF. The chain uses TRBV7-9 and TRBJ2-7, with D perhaps matching TRBD2 (6 bases). Germline loops: CDR1 SEHNR, CDR2 FQNEAQ (reference sequence). The CDR3 runs 14 residues. V lost 3 bases, J lost 5 bases, and 14 bases lay in between.

This clonotype was seen repeatedly, ten times or more. The chain uses TRBV11-3 and TRBJ2-1, with D hard to call. The CDR3 has 15 amino acids. Germline V gene data show CDR1 as SGHNT and CDR2 as YENEEA. V gave up 2 bases and J gave up 5 bases, with 13 bases separating them. CDR3 sequence (DNA): TGTGCCAGCAGCTTATCGCAATCGGGTAACAATGAGCAGTTCTTC. The encoded protein is CASSLSQSGNNEQFF.

A note on this clonotype: The likely explanation is a read error, given a far larger clone one base away. The genes are TRBV6-2 or TRBV6-3 and TRBJ1-4; no firm D call. CDR3 size: 14 residues. CDR1 and CDR2 (germline): MNHEY, SVGEGT. The V end was cut by 2 bases, the J end by 8 bases, with 12 bases between. The CDR3 nucleotides read TGTGCCAGCAGTTACGGTATCGCGGTGGAAAAACTGTTTTTT. It yields the protein CASSYGIAVEKLFF.

This clonotype appeared once. This chain connects TRBV18 to TRBJ2-3; 10 positions match TRBD2. The CDR3 spans 15 residues. V lost 4 bases, J lost 0 bases, and 1 base stayed unmatched. Germline V gene sequence: CDR1 KGHSH, CDR2 LQKENI. For the CDR3, the DNA is TGTGCCAGCTCACAGACTAGCGGGAGCACAGATACGCAGTATTTT. This codes for CASSQTSGSTDTQYF. Full variable domain (outside the CDR3, taken from reference TRBV18 and TRBJ2-3): NAGVMQNPRHLVRRRGQEARLRCSPMKGHSHVYWYRQLPEEGLKFMVYLQKENIIDESGMPKERFSAEFPKEGPSILRIQQVVRGDSAAYFCASSQTSGSTDTQYFGPGTRLTVL.

This chain uses TRBV11-3 with TRBJ2-2; D remains unclear. The CDR3 spans 14 residues. Germline V CDR1 and CDR2: SGHNT, YENEEA. The V gene lost 5 bases and the J gene lost 1 base, with 8 bases spanning the gap. CDR3 nucleotide sequence: TGTGCCAGCAGCGGTGGAGTGAACACCGGGGAGCTGTTTTTT. Amino acids: CASSGGVNTGELFF.

This clonotype has at least ten counts. The chain joins TRBV5-6 to TRBJ2-2; perhaps TRBD1 as D (5 bases). Deletions cut 3 bases from V and 1 base from J, with 13 bases between. The germline V gene encodes CDR1 SGHDT and CDR2 YYEEEE. CDR3 length: 16 residues. DNA of the CDR3: TGTGCCAGCAGCTACCTCGGGCAGGGGAACACCGGGGAGCTGTTTTTT. This gives the protein CASSYLGQGNTGELFF.

This clonotype was seen repeatedly, ten times or more. Here the CDR3 DNA reads TGTGCCAGCAGCCCCGAGGGGGACGGGACTGAAGCTTTCTTT. This gives the protein CASSPEGDGTEAFF. This chain joins TRBV11-2 and TRBJ1-1; D might be TRBD1 (6 bases). V lost 5 bases, J lost 5 bases, and 15 bases lay in between. Germline V gives CDR1 SGHAT, CDR2 FQNNGV. There are 14 residues in the CDR3.

This chain links TRBV7-6 with TRBJ1-1; a weak D match, TRBD1 (6 bases). The V gene's germline CDR1 is SGHVS and CDR2 FNYEAQ. The CDR3 totals 14 residues. V lost 5 bases and J 5 bases, leaving 15 bases between the germline ends. In DNA, the CDR3 is TGTGCCAGCAGCCGAGGGACATCGGGGACTGAAGCTTTCTTT. Amino acid sequence: CASSRGTSGTEAFF.

As to this clonotype: A junction boundary mismatches the germline segment, possibly from a read error. V gene TRBV24-1 combines with J gene TRBJ1-2; no clear D gene. Germline CDR1 reads KGHDR; CDR2 reads SFDVKD. The CDR3 has 13 amino acids. CDR3 in amino acids: CATSDPWKDGYTF. CDR3 in DNA: TGTGCTACCAGTGACCCATGGAAAGATGGCTACACCTTC.

The chain uses TRBV20-1 and TRBJ2-5; D may match TRBD1 or TRBD2 (5 bases each). This CDR3 spans 15 amino acids. Looked up from germline, CDR1 is DFQATT and CDR2 is SNEGSKA (reference sequence). V lost 3 bases and J 3 bases, leaving 17 bases between the germline ends. The CDR3 sequence: CSASIDSGTEETQYF. The CDR3 nucleotides read TGCAGTGCTAGCATAGACTCCGGGACCGAAGAGACCCAGTACTTC.